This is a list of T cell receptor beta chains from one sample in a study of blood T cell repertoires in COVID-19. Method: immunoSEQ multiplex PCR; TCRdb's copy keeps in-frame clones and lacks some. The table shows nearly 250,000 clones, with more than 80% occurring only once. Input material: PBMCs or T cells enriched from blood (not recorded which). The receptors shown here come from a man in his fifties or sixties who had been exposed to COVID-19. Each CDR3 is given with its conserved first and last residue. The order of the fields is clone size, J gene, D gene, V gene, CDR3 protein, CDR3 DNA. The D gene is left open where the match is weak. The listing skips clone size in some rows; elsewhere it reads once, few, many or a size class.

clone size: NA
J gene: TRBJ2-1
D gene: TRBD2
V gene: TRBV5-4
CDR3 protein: CASSSPGGIASYNEQFF
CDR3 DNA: TGTGCCAGCAGCTCCCCGGGGGGAATAGCTTCCTACAATGAGCAGTTCTTC

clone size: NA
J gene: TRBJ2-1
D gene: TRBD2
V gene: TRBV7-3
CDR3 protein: CASGGGPYDEQFF
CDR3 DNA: TGTGCCAGCGGGGGAGGGCCTTATGATGAGCAGTTCTTC

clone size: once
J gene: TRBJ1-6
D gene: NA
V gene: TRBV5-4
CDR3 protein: CASSLGESPLHF
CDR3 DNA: TGTGCCAGCAGCTTGGGAGAATCACCCCTCCACTTT

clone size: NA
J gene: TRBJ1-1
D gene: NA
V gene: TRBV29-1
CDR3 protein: CSVDTGTGFTEAFF
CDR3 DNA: TGCAGCGTTGACACAGGGACGGGTTTCACTGAAGCTTTCTTT

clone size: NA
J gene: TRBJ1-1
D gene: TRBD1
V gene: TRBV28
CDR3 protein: CASSLTPDRATEAFF
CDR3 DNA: TGTGCCAGCAGTTTGACCCCGGACAGGGCTACTGAAGCTTTCTTT

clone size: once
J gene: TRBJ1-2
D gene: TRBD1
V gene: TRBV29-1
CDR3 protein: CSGQGGAGGYTF
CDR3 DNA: TGCAGCGGCCAAGGGGGCGCGGGCGGCTACACCTTC

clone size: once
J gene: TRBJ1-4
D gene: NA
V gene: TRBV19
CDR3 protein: CASSITRGRVDEKLFF
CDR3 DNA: TGTGCCAGTAGTATTACTCGCGGCAGGGTGGATGAAAAACTGTTTTTT

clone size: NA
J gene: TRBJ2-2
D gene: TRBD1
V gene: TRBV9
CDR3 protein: CASSQRTGTKHLPGELFF
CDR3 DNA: TGTGCCAGCAGCCAAAGGACAGGAACAAAGCATCTACCCGGGGAGCTGTTTTTT

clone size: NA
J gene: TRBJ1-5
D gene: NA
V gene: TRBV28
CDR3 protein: CAAGLSNQPQHF
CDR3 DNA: TGTGCCGCGGGCCTTAGCAATCAGCCCCAGCATTTT

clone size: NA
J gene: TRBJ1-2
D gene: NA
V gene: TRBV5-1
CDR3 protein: CASSLSNRYGYTF
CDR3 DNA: TGCGCCAGCAGCTTGAGTAACAGATATGGCTACACCTTC

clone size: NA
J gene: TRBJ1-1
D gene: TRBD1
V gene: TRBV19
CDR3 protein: CASSILGQGRTEAFF
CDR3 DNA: TGTGCCAGTAGTATCCTAGGACAGGGGCGAACTGAAGCTTTCTTT

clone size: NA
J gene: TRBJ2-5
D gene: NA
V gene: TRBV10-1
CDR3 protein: CASSEWRDKTQYF
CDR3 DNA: TGCGCCAGCAGTGAATGGCGGGATAAGACCCAGTACTTC

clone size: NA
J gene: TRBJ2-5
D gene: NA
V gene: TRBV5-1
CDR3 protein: CASSLAGTRLETQYF
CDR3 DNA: TGCGCCAGCAGCTTGGCCGGAACTAGGCTCGAGACCCAGTACTTC

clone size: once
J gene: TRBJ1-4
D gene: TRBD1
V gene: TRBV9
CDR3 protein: CASSVEGRGREKLFF
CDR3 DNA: TGTGCCAGCAGCGTAGAAGGAAGGGGGCGGGAAAAACTGTTTTTT

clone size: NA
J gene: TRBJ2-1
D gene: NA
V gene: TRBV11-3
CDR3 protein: CASNTFLEEQFF
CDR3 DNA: TGTGCCAGCAACACTTTTTTGGAGGAGCAGTTCTTC